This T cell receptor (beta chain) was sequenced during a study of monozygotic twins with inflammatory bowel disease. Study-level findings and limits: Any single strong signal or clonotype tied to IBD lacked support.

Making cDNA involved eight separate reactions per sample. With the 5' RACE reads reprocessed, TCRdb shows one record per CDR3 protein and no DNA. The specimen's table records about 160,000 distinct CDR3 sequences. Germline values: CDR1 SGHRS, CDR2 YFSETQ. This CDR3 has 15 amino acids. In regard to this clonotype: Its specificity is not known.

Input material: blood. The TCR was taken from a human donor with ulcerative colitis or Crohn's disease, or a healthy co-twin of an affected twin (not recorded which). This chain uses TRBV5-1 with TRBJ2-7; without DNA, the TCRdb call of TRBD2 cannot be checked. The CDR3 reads CASSLLAGDLYEQYF.